This T cell receptor beta chain was recovered during a study of blood T cell repertoires in COVID-19. On the study more broadly: The origin of the acute and convalescent COVID-19 samples was the United States, Italy and Spain. T cells, B-cell-depleted T cells, or PBMCs supplied cDNA or gDNA.

Data came from immunoSEQ multiplex PCR; TCRdb stores just in-frame clones and leaves some out. The sample lists under 250,000 clones, 75% to 85% occurring once. The CDR3 has 16 residues. V gave up 4 bases and J gave up 5 bases; unmatched junction bases: 6. Germline loops: CDR1 MGHRA, CDR2 YSYEKL. Sequencing input: peripheral blood. The TCR comes from a human donor in a cohort sampled during active COVID-19. The chain links TRBV4-1 to TRBJ2-2, with 11 nucleotides matching TRBD2. The CDR3 protein is CASSRGLAEITGELFF. Written as DNA, the CDR3 is TGCGCCAGCAGCCGGGGACTAGCGGAGATTACCGGGGAGCTGTTTTTT.